The clone carrying this T cell receptor (beta chain) was observed once. The sample contains more than one DNA sequence encoding this CDR3. The data belong to a study of shared clonotypes between healthy human individuals. The sorted-subset replicate PCRs were given about 210 ng DNA, which is roughly 30,000 T cell genomes. Some clones are missing from TCRdb's copy, which holds only in-frame ones; the method was immunoSEQ multiplex PCR. The sample carries under 850,000 clones, approximately 77% recorded once. The CDR3 has 13 residues. V was shortened by 5 bases and J by 3 bases, with 11 bases between the two germline ends. Germline V gives CDR1 SGHVS, CDR2 FNYEAQ.

The V and J genes are TRBV7-6 and TRBJ2-7; D uncertain. Sequences were obtained from memory CD4+ T cells sorted from blood. Subset here: CD45RA-negative fraction. This receptor was identified in a woman aged 25 to 39 in good health. Written as DNA, the CDR3 is TGTGCCAGCAGCCCAGGACCTGGCTACGAGCAGTACTTC. Translated: CASSPGPGYEQYF.